This TCR beta chain originates from a study of T-cell reconstitution after alpha-beta-depleted transplantation in children. V lost 1 base, J lost 7 bases, and 11 bases lay in between. The germline V gene has CDR1 DFQATT and CDR2 SNEGSKA (reference sequence). The CDR3 sequence is 13 residues long. Study results and limitations: Recipient T cells and thymic progenitors that survived were the source of the high TCRbeta diversity seen at day 60 in some patients. Newly generated T cells supplied most T-cell counts and diversity one year post-transplant. At around two months after transplant, the alpha-beta T cells were reportedly derived from several hundred expanded clones that came from non-depleted graft cells.

This clonotype appeared many times. Its specificity is unknown. Preparing the TCRbeta library involved the use of unique molecular identifiers. TCRdb itself ran the PCR reads through MiXCR, one entry per CDR3 protein. Among around 300,000 distinct CDR3 sequences, 11% were seen once, and the ten largest hold less than 25%. The TCR was taken from a male patient under 10 years old who had a stem cell transplant for chronic granulomatous disease, so the T cells may come from the graft donor. The genes are TRBV20-1 and TRBJ2-1, with a weak D call TRBD1 (6 bases). This material consisted of peripheral blood, taken 180 days after TCRalphabeta/CD19-depleted stem cell transplant. The CDR3, as DNA: TGCAGTGCTAGAGTGCACAGGGCTAATGAGCAGTTCTTC. Its protein product is CSARVHRANEQFF.